A single sample is the source of the 21 T cell receptor beta chains below, sequenced in a study of cytomegalovirus exposure and HLA in healthy donors. Primers: 60 Vbeta forward and 13 Jbeta reverse. The repertoire was sequenced with immunoSEQ multiplex PCR; TCRdb's copy has only in-frame clones and lacks some. Of around 130,000 clones in the sample, roughly 63% were seen once. The sample consisted of PBMCs. These receptor sequences come from a man aged 25-45 years in good health and CMV-seropositive.

V is TRBV2 and J is TRBJ1-6; 11 bases match TRBD1. Germline CDR1 reads SNHLY; CDR2 reads FYNNEI. V was pared by 0 bases and J by 3 bases, with 1 base of the junction left unmatched. CDR3 size: 17 residues. The CDR3 protein is CASSEAGTGGYNSPLHF. The CDR3 nucleotides are TGTGCCAGCAGTGAAGCCGGGACAGGGGGCTATAATTCACCCCTCCACTTT.

The rearrangement joins TRBV15 to TRBJ2-7; TRBD2 agrees at 12 bases. The CDR3 sequence is 15 residues long. V shed 3 bases, J shed 4 bases, and the junction held 4 bases outside the gene matches. CDR1 LNHNV and CDR2 YYDKDF come from the germline V gene (reference sequence). The CDR3 nucleotides are TGTGCCACCAGCAGGACTAGCGGGAGATGGTACGAGCAGTACTTC. This codes for CATSRTSGRWYEQYF.

The chain has TRBV19 and TRBJ1-2, with TRBD1 identical over 10 bases. Germline CDR1 and CDR2: LNHDA and SQIVND (reference sequence). With 6 bases clipped from V and 8 bases from J, the junction kept 9 bases outside the gene matches. CDR3 length: 14 amino acids. CDR3 region: CASRATGQGIGYTF. CDR3 bases: TGTGCCAGTAGAGCCACGGGACAGGGGATCGGCTACACCTTC.

The chain recombines TRBV5-1 with TRBJ2-7, with D tentatively TRBD2 (5 bases). CDR3 length equals 16 residues. Germline V gene lookup returns CDR1 SGHRS and CDR2 YFSETQ. The V and J ends lost 0 bases and 5 bases respectively, with 18 bases between them. The CDR3 here is CASSLAVLEGIDEQYF. The CDR3 nucleotides are TGCGCCAGCAGCTTGGCCGTCCTTGAGGGTATAGACGAGCAGTACTTC. The complete variable domain, with remaining parts taken from reference TRBV5-1 and TRBJ2-7, reads KAGVTQTPRYLIKTRGQQVTLSCSPISGHRSVSWYQQTPGQGLQFLFEYFSETQRNKGNFPGRFSGRQFSNSRSEMNVSTLELGDSALYLCASSLAVLEGIDEQYFGPGTRLTVT.

This clone was counted a few times. The rearrangement links TRBV28 to TRBJ2-3; D perhaps matches TRBD1 (5 bases). CDR1 is MDHEN, CDR2 SYDVKM, per germline. V gave up 3 bases and J gave up 2 bases, with 12 bases separating them. The CDR3 extends over 15 amino acids. CDR3 DNA: TGTGCCAGCAGTTTGATAGGGGCGGACACAGATACGCAGTATTTT. Its protein is CASSLIGADTDTQYF.

This clone has just a few counts. This chain joins TRBV27 and TRBJ1-2; D possibly corresponds to TRBD1 (5 bases). Trimming shortened V by 0 bases and J by 7 bases, and 12 bases separated the two germline ends. Germline V CDR1 and CDR2: MNHEY, SMNVEV (reference sequence). The CDR3 extends over 14 amino acids. The CDR3 nucleotides are TGTGCCAGCAGTTTATCTAGGGGCGGCCGTGGCTACACCTTC. Its protein is CASSLSRGGRGYTF.

This chain connects TRBV4-2 to TRBJ2-5; D remains unclear. The CDR3 runs to 12 residues. Trimming cost V 0 bases and J 9 bases, with 8 bases left between them. Germline V gene sequence: CDR1 LGHNA, CDR2 YNFKEQ. The DNA for the CDR3 is TGTGCCAGCAGCCAAGATCCCGGTCCCCAGTACTTC. Translating gives CASSQDPGPQYF.

The chain joins TRBV10-3 to TRBJ2-1, with 12 bases that match TRBD1. The germline CDR1 and CDR2 sequences are ENHRY and SYGVKD. V lost 3 bases and J lost 8; bases outside the gene matches: 8. The CDR3 length is 16 residues. The CDR3 loop is CAISEPGQGAMDEQFF. CDR3 DNA: TGTGCCATCAGTGAACCGGGACAGGGGGCGATGGATGAGCAGTTCTTC.

As regards this clone: The junction departs from the called germline gene at one end, perhaps through a read error. The chain links TRBV7-7 to TRBJ2-3; perhaps TRBD2 as D (5 bases). Per the germline V gene, CDR1 is SSHAT and CDR2 is FNYEAQ (reference sequence). The length of the CDR3 is 15 residues. The CDR3 nucleotides are TGTGCTAGCAGCTTAAGCGGAACGGTTGCAGATACGCAGTATTTT. This translates into CASSLSGTVADTQYF.

The gene calls are TRBV9 and TRBJ2-1, with TRBD2 matching over 10 bases. The CDR3 runs 15 residues. Per the germline V gene, CDR1 is SGDLS and CDR2 is YYNGEE. V was clipped by 3 bases and J by 4 bases; unmatched bases: 4. Here the CDR3 DNA reads TGTGCCAGCAGCGGAGGGACTAGCGCTTACAATGAGCAGTTCTTC. Amino acid sequence: CASSGGTSAYNEQFF.

J is TRBJ2-1 and V is TRBV5-6; TRBD2 aligns across 9 bases. Germline V CDR1 and CDR2: SGHDT, YYEEEE. The CDR3 runs to 14 residues. Trimming took 3 bases from V and 6 from J; bases not matched to a gene: 4. Here the CDR3 DNA reads TGTGCCAGCAGCTCCGGGACTAGCATCAATGAGCAGTTCTTC. Translating gives CASSSGTSINEQFF.

Concerning this clone: In the same sample, other DNA sequences code for this CDR3. In nucleotides, the CDR3 is TGTGCCAGCAGATCAAATTATGGCTACACCTTC. Protein sequence: CASRSNYGYTF. The chain employs TRBV6-5 and TRBJ1-2; unclear D gene. Germline values: CDR1 MNHEY, CDR2 SVGAGI. V was trimmed by 6 bases and J by 5 bases, leaving 7 bases between them. This CDR3 has 11 residues.

Only a few counts were recorded for this clone. The V and J genes are TRBV2 and TRBJ1-4; 12 bases are a match to TRBD1. CDR3 size: 15 residues. The germline V gene has CDR1 SNHLY and CDR2 FYNNEI. V lost 7 bases and J lost 2; bases outside the gene matches: 2. The CDR3 bases are TGTGCCAGCACGGGACAGGGGGCGACTAATGAAAAACTGTTTTTT. Protein: CASTGQGATNEKLFF.

In this sample, this clone turned up a few times. The J gene is TRBJ2-5, the V gene TRBV11-2; 14 nucleotides align to TRBD2. Germline V lookup: CDR1 SGHAT, CDR2 FQNNGV. This CDR3 region has 17 residues. V was clipped by 7 bases and J by 5 bases; unmatched bases: 12. The DNA for the CDR3 is TGTGCCAGCATTCCTGGACTAGCGGGAGGAGGGGGGGAGACCCAGTACTTC. Its protein product is CASIPGLAGGGGETQYF.

About this clone: One end of the junction is discordant with germline, which a read error may explain. V is TRBV7-9 and J is TRBJ2-7; the match to TRBD2 covers 7 bases. Germline V gene lookup returns CDR1 SEHNR and CDR2 FQNEAQ (reference sequence). The CDR3 totals 12 residues. CDR3 sequence reads: CSSSFPGGRRHF. Here the CDR3 DNA reads TGTTCCAGCAGCTTCCCCGGGGGGAGGAGGCACTTC.

V and J are TRBV2 and TRBJ2-7; TRBD1 is a possible D gene (6 bases). Germline values: CDR1 SNHLY, CDR2 FYNNEI. The CDR3 extends over 14 amino acids. Trimming removed 7 bases from V and 5 bases from J, with 18 bases in between. CDR3 nucleotides: TGTGCCAGCACCCAACAGGGTATCAGTGACGAGCAGTACTTC. This gives the protein CASTQQGISDEQYF.

In regard to this clone: Other DNA sequences in this sample translate to the same CDR3. In nucleotides, the CDR3 is TGTGCCAGCAGTCCCCGGACAGGGCTAAACATTCAGTACTTC. Amino acids: CASSPRTGLNIQYF. The rearrangement links TRBV27 to TRBJ2-4; TRBD1 aligns across 8 bases. Germline V gene lookup returns CDR1 MNHEY and CDR2 SMNVEV (reference sequence). V was pared by 5 bases and J by 6 bases, with 6 bases of the junction left unmatched. This CDR3 has 14 amino acids.

V usage is TRBV6-5 and J usage is TRBJ1-5; a weak D match, TRBD1 (6 bases). Trimming removed 2 bases at V and 0 bases at J, with 11 bases between. Germline CDR1 is MNHEY and CDR2 is SVGAGI. This CDR3 has 16 residues. The CDR3 protein is CASSYTGPYSNQPQHF. CDR3 in DNA: TGTGCCAGCAGTTACACAGGGCCTTATAGCAATCAGCCCCAGCATTTT.

The rearrangement joins TRBV11-1 to TRBJ2-5; D possibly corresponds to TRBD2 (5 bases). The CDR3 has 13 residues. CDR1 and CDR2 (germline): SGHAT, FQDESV (reference sequence). The V end lost 5 bases, the J end lost 5 bases, and 12 bases lay between the germline ends. The CDR3: CASSLGSGETQYF. CDR3 bases: TGTGCCAGCAGCCTGGGGAGTGGGGAGACCCAGTACTTC.

This clone was seen once. CDR3 nucleotides: TGCGCCAGCAGTGAGTCCAGGGGGACCTCTCCATACGAGCAGTACTTC. Translated: CASSESRGTSPYEQYF. The chain employs TRBV10-1 and TRBJ2-7; TRBD1 agrees at 7 bases. J was trimmed by 4 bases and V by 0 bases; bases with no gene match: 9. CDR1 and CDR2 (germline): WNHNN, SYGVQD (reference sequence). The CDR3 loop spans 16 amino acids.

The J gene is TRBJ2-3, the V gene TRBV19; 9 bases line up with TRBD2. CDR3 length equals 14 residues. The V gene's germline CDR1 is LNHDA and CDR2 SQIVND (reference sequence). Trimming took 11 bases from V and 6 from J; bases not matched to a gene: 12. CDR3 residues: CAAGGGRAGDTQYF. The CDR3 DNA reads as TGTGCCGCTGGAGGCGGGAGGGCCGGGGATACGCAGTATTTT.